Reported below is one T cell receptor beta chain. The data originate from a study of tumor T cells in aggressive B-cell lymphoma. CDR3 length: 15 residues. Trimming removed 5 bases from V and 9 bases from J; junction bases left unmatched: 9. CDR1 SEHNR and CDR2 FQNEAQ come from the germline V gene (reference sequence). Clones were read by immunoSEQ multiplex PCR, and TCRdb kept only the in-frame ones, dropping some. The sample contains some 10,000 clones, approximately 90% of which appear only once. The chain links TRBV7-9 to TRBJ2-1; the match to TRBD2 covers 11 bases. This sequence originates from an adult with diffuse large B cell lymphoma. The sample was tumor tissue. CDR3 protein: CASSVVTSGAGEQFF. The CDR3, as DNA: TGTGCCAGCAGCGTTGTGACTAGCGGGGCGGGTGAGCAGTTCTTC.